The 24 T cell receptor beta chains in this list originate from one sample, sequenced in a study of blood T cells in healthy people across ages. Primed by a sample-barcoded 5' primer and a J-beta primer mix, a second PCR proceeded for about 7 to 12 cycles. TCRdb called the 5' RACE reads again in MiXCR, with one record for every CDR3 protein. The sample gives over 700,000 distinct CDR3 sequences, 20% to 25% of which show up once; 9.4% is in the top ten. This sample was shared with a second study, whose subject was T cells of mothers and their children.

Sequenced input: blood. The source is a boy aged 10-17 years in good health.

This clonotype was found once. The rearrangement uses TRBV20-1 and TRBJ2-7; 7 bases match TRBD1. V lost 7 bases, J lost 7 bases, and 16 bases stayed unmatched. Germline V gives CDR1 DFQATT, CDR2 SNEGSKA (reference sequence). This CDR3 contains 14 residues. This chain's CDR3 is CSVETDRAAGEQYF. As DNA, the CDR3 is TGCAGTGTTGAGACCGACAGGGCGGCGGGTGAGCAGTACTTC.

On this clonotype: One end of the junction does not line up with germline, which may come from a read error. The chain employs TRBV29-1 and TRBJ1-6, with TRBD1 matching over 7 bases. The germline gives CDR1 SQVTM, CDR2 ANQGSEA. The CDR3 loop spans 12 amino acids. The CDR3 loop is CCVGTDNSPLHF. The CDR3 nucleotides are TGCTGCGTTGGGACAGATAATTCACCCCTCCACTTT.

This clonotype has a count of ten or more. The CDR3 nucleotides are TGTGCCAGCAGTTTAGCGTTCCGGTCCCCCCAAGAGACCCAGTACTTC. Translating gives CASSLAFRSPQETQYF. V is TRBV12-3 or TRBV12-4 and J is TRBJ2-5; D is ambiguous. The CDR3 is made up of 16 amino acids. The ends were cut back, 0 bases at V and 1 base at J, with 12 bases in the middle.

A remark on this clonotype: This clone may be a read error of a much larger clone one base away. The chain recombines TRBV7-2 with TRBJ2-5; unclear D gene. This CDR3 region has 16 residues. Germline V lookup: CDR1 SGHTA, CDR2 FQGNSA. The CDR3 nucleotides read TGTGCCGGCAGCTTCTTCCTGATGGTTTCTCCGGAGACCCAGTACTTC. As protein: CAGSFFLMVSPETQYF.

The chain joins TRBV6-6 to TRBJ2-1; TRBD1 matches 11 bases. CDR3 length: 16 amino acids. Losses at the gene ends were 7 bases for V and 8 bases for J; bases not matched to a gene: 13. The germline CDR1 and CDR2 sequences are MNHNY and SVGAGI (reference sequence). CDR3 protein: CASTLSPGQGAYEQFF. Written as DNA, the CDR3 is TGTGCCAGCACCCTAAGCCCAGGACAGGGGGCCTATGAGCAGTTCTTC.

CDR3 sequence (DNA): TGCAGTGCTAGAGATTCGGGATGGGGCCCTGAAGCTTTCTTT. Its translation: CSARDSGWGPEAFF. The chain uses TRBV20-1 and TRBJ1-1; maybe TRBD1 (5 bases). CDR1 is DFQATT, CDR2 SNEGSKA, per germline (reference sequence). V was shortened by 0 bases and J by 6 bases, with 14 bases between the two germline ends. There are 14 residues in the CDR3.

The chain employs TRBV12-3 or TRBV12-4 and TRBJ2-7; a possible D gene is TRBD1 (6 bases). Trimming took 7 bases from V and 9 from J, leaving 16 bases between them. The CDR3 extends over 12 amino acids. CDR3 protein: CASTSGVGSQYF. CDR3 nucleotides: TGTGCCAGCACTTCAGGGGTAGGGTCGCAGTACTTC.

This clonotype has just a few counts. The chain uses TRBV18 and TRBJ2-5; possible D gene TRBD2, 5 bases. Trimming cost V 4 bases and J 2 bases, with 8 bases left between them. Germline CDR1 is KGHSH and CDR2 is LQKENI. The CDR3 sequence is 13 residues long. CDR3 sequence: CASSRTRQETQYF. As DNA, the CDR3 is TGTGCCAGCTCACGAACTAGACAAGAGACCCAGTACTTC. Full variable domain (outside the CDR3, taken from reference TRBV18 and TRBJ2-5): NAGVMQNPRHLVRRRGQEARLRCSPMKGHSHVYWYRQLPEEGLKFMVYLQKENIIDESGMPKERFSAEFPKEGPSILRIQQVVRGDSAAYFCASSRTRQETQYFGPGTRLLVL.

This clonotype was observed a few times. The chain links TRBV18 to TRBJ2-5; D unclear. The closer fit of TRBJ2-1 to the DNA end suggests the J call may be wrong. This CDR3 contains 14 residues. CDR1 is KGHSH and CDR2 is LQKENI in the germline V gene. The CDR3 loop is CASSPPSRAGEQFF. The CDR3 bases are TGTGCCAGCTCACCACCGAGCAGAGCTGGCGAGCAGTTCTTC.

Only a few counts were recorded for this clonotype. The junction and the germline gene differ at one end; a read error may be behind it. This sequence joins TRBV7-3 and TRBJ2-5; D remains ambiguous. The DNA matches TRBJ2-1 better at its end, which makes the J call doubtful. CDR3 length: 12 amino acids. CDR1 and CDR2 (germline): SGHTA, FQGTGA. DNA of the CDR3: TGTGCCAGCAGCCCGAGTGGCAATGGGCAGTTCTTC. Translated: CASSPSGNGQFF.

This clonotype was seen a handful of times. Sequence at one end of the junction differs from germline and may be a read error. The chain recombines TRBV7-9 with TRBJ1-4; D is possibly TRBD1 (5 bases). CDR1 SEHNR and CDR2 FQNEAQ come from the germline V gene (reference sequence). The CDR3 sequence is 14 residues long. CDR3 DNA: TGTGCCTGCAGCCTGGGGACGCTTAATGAAAAACTGTTTTTT. Protein product: CACSLGTLNEKLFF.

The rearrangement uses TRBV29-1 and TRBJ2-1, with 7 positions matching TRBD2. Germline CDR1 and CDR2: SQVTM and ANQGSEA. The CDR3 extends over 13 amino acids. J lost 5 bases, V lost 8 bases, and 9 bases had no gene match. CDR3 protein: CSSRLAAHNEQFF. The DNA for the CDR3 is TGCAGCTCCAGACTAGCAGCCCACAATGAGCAGTTCTTC.

V gene TRBV4-3 combines with J gene TRBJ1-6; unclear D gene. V gave up 1 base and J gave up 3 bases, with 4 bases separating them. Germline lookup yields CDR1 LGHNA and CDR2 YSLEER. The CDR3 sequence is 14 residues long. The CDR3 spells CASSQADYNSPLHF. CDR3 nucleotide sequence: TGCGCCAGCAGCCAAGCGGACTATAATTCACCCCTCCACTTT.

The chain uses TRBV10-3 and TRBJ2-1; 9 nucleotides align to TRBD2. The CDR3 sequence is 16 residues long. V shed 10 bases, J shed 7 bases, and the junction held 17 bases outside the gene matches. From germline, CDR1 is ENHRY and CDR2 SYGVKD. CDR3 in DNA: TGTGCCACCGAGGCGGTAGCGGGGGTGATCTCGAATGAGCAGTTCTTC. Amino acids: CATEAVAGVISNEQFF.

This chain's CDR3 is CASSETGVGQTQYF. CDR3 DNA sequence: TGTGCCAGCAGCGAAACAGGGGTCGGACAGACCCAGTACTTC. The J gene is TRBJ2-5, the V gene TRBV7-2; 7 bases match TRBD1. The trim removed 5 bases at V and 6 bases at J, leaving 9 bases unmatched. From germline, CDR1 is SGHTA and CDR2 FQGNSA. This CDR3 has 14 residues.

This clonotype was found a few times. The chain couples TRBV7-8 to TRBJ2-1; no clear D. The V and J ends lost 6 bases and 2 bases respectively, with 5 bases between them. This CDR3 has 12 amino acids. Germline V CDR1 and CDR2: SGHVS, FQNEAQ. Here the CDR3 reads CASRAAYNEQFF. CDR3 bases: TGTGCCAGCAGGGCTGCCTACAATGAGCAGTTCTTC. Filled out from reference TRBV7-8 and TRBJ2-1, the complete variable domain reads GAGVSQSPRYKVAKRGQDVALRCDPISGHVSLFWYQQALGQGPEFLTYFQNEAQLDKSGLPSDRFFAERPEGSVSTLKIQRTQQEDSAVYLCASRAAYNEQFFGPGTRLTVL.

This clonotype was observed a few times. J is TRBJ2-1 and V is TRBV2, with no clear D. The CDR3 is 14 amino acids. CDR1 and CDR2 (germline): SNHLY, FYNNEI. V gave up 6 bases and J gave up 1 base, with 10 bases separating them. The CDR3 spells CASRSGYSYNEQFF. CDR3 DNA: TGTGCCAGCAGATCGGGTTATTCCTACAATGAGCAGTTCTTC. The full variable domain, its missing parts supplied by reference TRBV2 and TRBJ2-1, is EPEVTQTPSHQVTQMGQEVILRCVPISNHLYFYWYRQILGQKVEFLVSFYNNEISEKSEIFDDQFSVERPDGSNFTLKIRSTKLEDSAMYFCASRSGYSYNEQFFGPGTRLTVL.

This clonotype was counted a few times. This rearrangement joins TRBV9 to TRBJ2-5; 8 bases map to TRBD2. The CDR3 sequence is 15 residues long. CDR1 is SGDLS and CDR2 is YYNGEE in the germline V gene. After removal of 0 bases from V and 3 bases from J, the junction contained 4 bases not matched to a gene. The CDR3 sequence is CASSVATGGKETQYF. The CDR3 nucleotides are TGTGCCAGCAGCGTAGCTACGGGGGGGAAAGAGACCCAGTACTTC.

This clonotype was observed a handful of times. The chain joins TRBV5-1 to TRBJ2-5; D may correspond to TRBD1 or TRBD2 (5 bases each). The J call may not be correct, given that the DNA end is closer to TRBJ2-1. From germline, CDR1 is SGHRS and CDR2 YFSETQ. The CDR3 is 16 amino acids. CDR3 DNA: TGCGCCAGCAGCTTGGAAGGGACCAGATTCGGGGATGAGCAGTTCTTC. This translates into CASSLEGTRFGDEQFF.

The CDR3 DNA follows: TGTGCCAGCAGCCCCGGACAGTTACCGAACACTGAAGCTTTCTTT. Protein sequence: CASSPGQLPNTEAFF. This chain links TRBV7-6 with TRBJ1-1; possible D gene TRBD1, 6 bases. In germline, CDR1 is SGHVS, CDR2 FNYEAQ. Trimming cost V 5 bases and J 1 base, with 14 bases left between them. CDR3 length: 15 residues.

This clonotype was picked up a small number of times. The chain joins TRBV6-1 to TRBJ2-5, with D perhaps assigned TRBD1 or TRBD2 (6 bases each). The assigned J gene may be wrong: the sequence end matches TRBJ2-7 better. The CDR3 covers 15 residues. CDR1 is MNHNS and CDR2 is SASEGT in the germline V gene. CDR3 protein: CASSAGGGNSYEQYF. CDR3 in DNA: TGTGCCAGCAGTGCTGGAGGGGGGAATTCCTACGAGCAGTACTTC.

V is TRBV20-1 and J is TRBJ2-3; D may correspond to TRBD1 or TRBD2 (5 bases each). Germline V CDR1 and CDR2: DFQATT, SNEGSKA (reference sequence). This CDR3 spans 13 amino acids. V shed 4 bases and J shed 7 bases, with 15 bases lying between them. CDR3 protein: CSANRDETNTQYF. Here the CDR3 DNA reads TGCAGTGCTAACCGGGACGAAACAAATACGCAGTATTTT.

This clonotype has a handful of counts. This chain uses TRBV3-1 with TRBJ2-4; TRBD2 matches 8 bases. Germline assignment: CDR1 LGHDT and CDR2 YNNKEL (reference sequence). The length of the CDR3 is 17 residues. V lost 3 bases to trimming and J lost 3 bases; unmatched junction nucleotides: 10. The CDR3 DNA reads TGTGCCAGCAGCCACAACTCGCCCGGGGGGGTCAAAAACATTCAGTACTTC. It yields the protein CASSHNSPGGVKNIQYF.

This chain joins TRBV6-1 and TRBJ2-5; 8 nucleotides match TRBD2. V lost 5 bases, J lost 4 bases, and 12 bases stayed unmatched. CDR1 and CDR2 from the germline V gene are MNHNS and SASEGT. This CDR3 has 16 residues. The CDR3 nucleotides read TGTGCCAGCAGTCTTAGTGGTAGCGGGAAGGGAGAGACCCAGTACTTC. This encodes CASSLSGSGKGETQYF.